The 21 T cell receptor beta chains below all came from one sample that was sequenced in a study of T-cell memory formation after mild COVID-19. TCRdb re-analysed the 5' RACE reads in MiXCR, keeping a single row per CDR3 protein. Of some 190,000 distinct CDR3 sequences listed, 18% are singletons. Sequencing used PBMCs or a T cell subset sorted from them (not recorded which). The source of these receptors is an adult woman who had mild COVID-19 (a few samples of this study predate the infection). Cell type and time point are not known.

The chain carries TRBV19 and TRBJ1-6; D is undetermined. Per germline, CDR1 LNHDA and CDR2 SQIVND (reference sequence). Trimming pared 3 bases from V and 14 bases from J, leaving 14 bases between. The length of the CDR3 is 13 residues. Here the CDR3 reads CASSIATFSSLHF. The CDR3 DNA follows: TGTGCCAGTAGTATTGCGACATTCTCATCCCTCCACTTT. Complete variable domain (other parts from reference TRBV19 and TRBJ1-6): DGGITQSPKYLFRKEGQNVTLSCEQNLNHDAMYWYRQDPGQGLRLIYYSQIVNDFQKGDIAEGYSVSREKKESFPLTVTSAQKNPTAFYLCASSIATFSSLHFGNGTRLTVT.

This clonotype has just a few counts. The chain links TRBV14 to TRBJ1-3; D gene ambiguous. Trimming stripped 4 bases from V and 0 bases from J, with 10 bases between. Germline V gene data show CDR1 as SGHDN and CDR2 as FVKESK. CDR3 size: 15 residues. In DNA form, the CDR3 reads TGTGCCAGCAGCCGGACGGTTCGCTCTGGAAACACCATATATTTT. Translated: CASSRTVRSGNTIYF.

Only a few counts were recorded for this clonotype. V gene TRBV5-1 combines with J gene TRBJ2-1; no reliable D call. The CDR3 spans 14 residues. Trimming removed 2 bases at V and 6 bases at J, with 12 bases between. Per the germline V gene, CDR1 is SGHRS and CDR2 is YFSETQ. The CDR3 protein is CASSFQAKPNEQFF. For the CDR3, the DNA is TGCGCCAGCAGCTTTCAGGCCAAGCCCAATGAGCAGTTCTTC.

The gene calls are TRBV5-4 and TRBJ1-1; 10 bases line up with TRBD1. The V gene's germline CDR1 is SGHNT and CDR2 YYREEE (reference sequence). V dropped 4 bases and J dropped 2; count of bases not matched to a gene: 8. This CDR3 has 16 amino acids. For the CDR3, the DNA is TGTGCCAGCAGCGCGGGACAGGGGAAGACCAACACTGAAGCTTTCTTT. Translating it yields CASSAGQGKTNTEAFF.

This clonotype was observed a handful of times. V is TRBV9 and J is TRBJ1-2; 8 positions match TRBD1. CDR3 size: 15 residues. Trimming removed 0 bases from V and 3 bases from J; junction bases left unmatched: 4. Germline V gene sequence: CDR1 SGDLS, CDR2 YYNGEE. CDR3 nucleotides: TGTGCCAGCAGCGTAGAAGACAGGGGTGACTATGGCTACACCTTC. Residues: CASSVEDRGDYGYTF.

Ten or more counts support this clonotype. The genes are TRBV9 and TRBJ1-5, with 8 bases that match TRBD1. Looked up from germline, CDR1 is SGDLS and CDR2 is YYNGEE. The CDR3 has 16 residues. V lost 4 bases, J lost 6 bases, and 12 bases stayed unmatched. CDR3 DNA sequence: TGTGCCAGCAGCCCTTCCCTCGGACAGGGTGGTCAGCCCCAGCATTTT. This translates into CASSPSLGQGGQPQHF.

The chain uses TRBV5-1 and TRBJ2-6; 9 bases are a match to TRBD1. The germline CDR1 and CDR2 sequences are SGHRS and YFSETQ. The CDR3 has 18 amino acids. V was clipped by 3 bases and J by 0 bases; unmatched bases: 7. The CDR3 DNA follows: TGCGCCAGCAGCTCCCGCGGGACAGGGTCCTCTGGGGCCAACGTCCTGACTTTC. Translating gives CASSSRGTGSSGANVLTF.

The chain links TRBV9 to TRBJ2-7, with D possibly matching TRBD1 (7 bases). The CDR3 loop spans 14 amino acids. Trimming left V 0 bases short and J 3 bases short, with 10 bases between. CDR1 is SGDLS, CDR2 YYNGEE, per germline. CDR3 residues: CASSVDRGGYEQYF. The DNA of the CDR3 is TGTGCCAGCAGCGTAGACAGGGGAGGCTACGAGCAGTACTTC.

This clonotype appeared a few times. The chain has TRBV9 and TRBJ2-1, with 16 bases aligning to TRBD2. This CDR3 region has 20 residues. Germline lookup yields CDR1 SGDLS and CDR2 YYNGEE. V shed 0 bases, J shed 0 bases, and the junction held 6 bases outside the gene matches. The CDR3 is CASSVEGTSGGVSSYNEQFF. For the CDR3, the DNA is TGTGCCAGCAGCGTAGAAGGGACTAGCGGGGGGGTCAGCTCCTACAATGAGCAGTTCTTC.

This clonotype was counted a few times. The chain combines TRBV6-2 or TRBV6-3 with TRBJ2-7; 10 bases match TRBD2. Trimming removed 5 bases from V and 0 bases from J; junction bases left unmatched: 7. This CDR3 spans 16 amino acids. Germline lookup yields CDR1 MNHEY and CDR2 SVGEGT. The chain's CDR3 is CASSDPGLASSYEQYF. The CDR3 region has the DNA TGTGCCAGCAGTGATCCGGGACTAGCGTCCTCCTACGAGCAGTACTTC.

This clonotype was seen a few times. The CDR3 sequence is CSAPDPNTGELFF. The CDR3 nucleotides are TGCAGTGCTCCCGACCCGAACACCGGGGAGCTGTTTTTT. The chain joins TRBV20-1 to TRBJ2-2; D remains ambiguous. CDR1 and CDR2 (germline): DFQATT, SNEGSKA (reference sequence). V lost 5 bases and J lost 0, with 7 bases in between. The CDR3 is 13 amino acids.

V is TRBV19 and J is TRBJ1-2; D is uncertain. With 7 bases removed from V and 7 bases from J, the gap between germline ends came to 10 bases. Germline-derived CDR1 and CDR2 are LNHDA and SQIVND (reference sequence). This CDR3 comprises 11 residues. The CDR3 region is CASMIYRGYTF. The CDR3 DNA sequence: TGTGCCAGTATGATTTATCGTGGCTACACCTTC.

V gene TRBV18 combines with J gene TRBJ1-1, with no clear D. This CDR3 has 14 amino acids. The V and J ends lost 3 bases and 1 base respectively, with 9 bases between them. Germline CDR1 and CDR2: KGHSH and LQKENI. CDR3 sequence reads: CASSPGTSNTEAFF. In DNA, the CDR3 is TGTGCCAGCTCACCGGGCACGTCGAACACTGAAGCTTTCTTT.

The chain is built from TRBV19 and TRBJ2-5, with TRBD1 matching 10 bases. With 5 bases clipped from V and 4 bases from J, the junction kept 10 bases outside the gene matches. Germline lookup yields CDR1 LNHDA and CDR2 SQIVND (reference sequence). This CDR3 contains 16 residues. The CDR3 reads CASSGRQGAPGETQYF. In DNA form, the CDR3 reads TGTGCCAGTAGTGGAAGACAGGGGGCGCCGGGAGAGACCCAGTACTTC.

This clonotype was recorded a few times. An end of the junction does not agree with germline; a read error may underlie this. The chain couples TRBV12-3 or TRBV12-4 to TRBJ2-1; D ambiguous. This CDR3 spans 11 amino acids. CDR3 nucleotides: TGTGCCAGCAGTTCTTACACTGAGCAGTTCTTC. Translation gives CASSSYTEQFF.

This clonotype was seen a handful of times. The rearrangement uses TRBV18 and TRBJ2-7; D ambiguous. The ends were cut back, 2 bases at V and 7 bases at J, with 12 bases in the middle. Germline V lookup: CDR1 KGHSH, CDR2 LQKENI. This CDR3 spans 13 amino acids. This CDR3 reads CASSPGDLREQYF. In nucleotides, the CDR3 is TGTGCCAGCTCACCAGGAGACCTACGGGAGCAGTACTTC.

This clonotype was recorded a few times. This sequence joins TRBV5-1 and TRBJ1-3; D call uncertain. The CDR3 consists of 14 residues. V lost 0 bases and J lost 0, with 4 bases in between. Germline V CDR1 and CDR2: SGHRS, YFSETQ. This CDR3 reads CASSLGGSGNTIYF. The CDR3 DNA is TGCGCCAGCAGCTTGGGGGGCTCTGGAAACACCATATATTTT.

The rearrangement links TRBV12-3 or TRBV12-4 to TRBJ2-1, with TRBD2 identical over 7 bases. This CDR3 has 12 residues. The trim removed 10 bases at V and 5 bases at J, leaving 5 bases unmatched. The CDR3 protein is CATKRGHNEQFF. The CDR3 coding sequence is TGTGCCACTAAGCGGGGACACAATGAGCAGTTCTTC.

The chain combines TRBV15 with TRBJ2-1; D not resolved. CDR1 and CDR2 from the germline V gene are LNHNV and YYDKDF (reference sequence). The germline V and J ends were trimmed by 0 bases and 4 bases, with 10 bases remaining between them. This CDR3 region has 15 residues. CDR3 amino acids: CATSRDLGSYNEQFF. In nucleotides, the CDR3 is TGTGCCACCAGCAGAGATCTGGGCTCATACAATGAGCAGTTCTTC.

A few counts support this clonotype. The J gene is TRBJ2-3, the V gene TRBV5-6; D might be TRBD2 (6 bases). V gave up 2 bases and J gave up 3 bases, with 16 bases separating them. Germline V gives CDR1 SGHDT, CDR2 YYEEEE. The CDR3 has 16 amino acids. CDR3 loop: CASSLFTGERTDTQYF. The CDR3 nucleotides read TGTGCCAGCAGCTTATTTACGGGGGAGAGGACAGATACGCAGTATTTT.

In this sample, this clonotype turned up a few times. V and J are TRBV4-3 and TRBJ1-4; the D gene is possibly TRBD1 (5 bases). The length of the CDR3 is 13 residues. V gave up 4 bases and J gave up 13 bases, with 16 bases separating them. CDR1 is LGHNA, CDR2 YSLEER, per germline. CDR3 amino acids: CASSPSGTFPLFF. CDR3 nucleotide sequence: TGCGCCAGCAGCCCATCCGGGACCTTTCCACTGTTTTTT.